The clone carrying this TCR beta chain was seen once. The antigen remains unidentified. The sample comes from a study of shared clonotypes between healthy human individuals. Study as a whole: The composition of the donors was two women and a few men aged 18 to 49. General observations from the study: Clonotypes not shared had lower generation probabilities than those common to all four donors. At large depth, rarefaction still showed sorted-subset sequencing to be incomplete.

The V gene's germline CDR1 is MGHRA and CDR2 YSYEKL. The CDR3 has 16 residues. V was pared by 0 bases and J by 2 bases, with 1 base of the junction left unmatched. In the naive CD8 group, cells lacked CD45RO and were positively selected for CCR7, so terminally differentiated effector memory CD45RA+ cells were left out. Every contributor of samples was a Caucasian grown-up residing in Nashville, Tennessee. Clones were read by immunoSEQ multiplex PCR, and TCRdb kept only the in-frame ones, dropping some. The sample consists of roughly 2,000,000 clones, about 95% of them appearing once. The J gene is TRBJ2-7, the V gene TRBV4-1; 13 nucleotides match TRBD2. Sequenced: naive CD8+ T cells sorted from blood. The clonotype comes from a man younger than 35 in good health. CDR3 sequence: CASSQDGLAGAYEQYF. The CDR3, as DNA: TGCGCCAGCAGCCAAGACGGACTAGCGGGGGCCTACGAGCAGTACTTC.